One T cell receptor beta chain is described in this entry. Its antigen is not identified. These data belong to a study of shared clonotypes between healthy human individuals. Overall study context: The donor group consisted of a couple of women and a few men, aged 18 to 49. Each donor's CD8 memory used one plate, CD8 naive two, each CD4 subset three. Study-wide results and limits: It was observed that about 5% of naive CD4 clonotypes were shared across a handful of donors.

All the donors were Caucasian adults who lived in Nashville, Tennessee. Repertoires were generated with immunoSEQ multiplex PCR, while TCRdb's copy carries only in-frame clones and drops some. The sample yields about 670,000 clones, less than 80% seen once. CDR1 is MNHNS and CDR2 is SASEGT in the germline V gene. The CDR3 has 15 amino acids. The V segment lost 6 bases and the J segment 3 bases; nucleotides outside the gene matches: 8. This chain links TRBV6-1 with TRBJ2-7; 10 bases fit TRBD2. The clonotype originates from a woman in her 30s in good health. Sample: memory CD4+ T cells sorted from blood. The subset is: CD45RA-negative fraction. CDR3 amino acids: CASSPLAGADYEQYF. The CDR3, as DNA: TGTGCCAGCAGCCCGCTAGCGGGAGCCGACTACGAGCAGTACTTC.